This entry concerns a single T cell receptor (beta chain). The antigen is undetermined. Libraries were prepared by immunoSEQ multiplex PCR; TCRdb keeps only in-frame clonotypes and omits some of them. Of roughly 60,000 clones in the sample, 65% to 75% are singletons; the top ten hold 20% to 25%. This record belongs to a study of vaccination effects on CD4 cells after COVID-19. About the study: Researchers reported culturing two million PBMC in each well, adding 8 to 10 IU/ml IL-2 and around 10 ug/ml peptides. General observations from the study: Few convalescent patients and no early post-infection timepoints were included in the study.

J was trimmed by 2 bases and V by 7 bases; bases with no gene match: 4. This CDR3 is built from 14 residues. Germline CDR1 reads MNHEY; CDR2 reads SVGAGI. After around nine days in culture, the CD4+ T cells were isolated. Infection dated between March and December 2020, before the Alpha, Beta and Delta variants reached the United States. In the cultures, half the medium was exchanged for IL-2 medium on days 3 and 7. The sequence derives from a human donor who had a prior SARS-CoV-2 infection. Sequencing was performed on CD4+ T cells from PBMCs cultured without peptide, taken before COVID-19 vaccination. This chain joins TRBV6-5 and TRBJ2-1; 8 nucleotides match TRBD1. As DNA, the CDR3 is TGTGCCAGCAAACGGACAGGGACCTACAATGAGCAGTTCTTC. This sequence encodes CASKRTGTYNEQFF.